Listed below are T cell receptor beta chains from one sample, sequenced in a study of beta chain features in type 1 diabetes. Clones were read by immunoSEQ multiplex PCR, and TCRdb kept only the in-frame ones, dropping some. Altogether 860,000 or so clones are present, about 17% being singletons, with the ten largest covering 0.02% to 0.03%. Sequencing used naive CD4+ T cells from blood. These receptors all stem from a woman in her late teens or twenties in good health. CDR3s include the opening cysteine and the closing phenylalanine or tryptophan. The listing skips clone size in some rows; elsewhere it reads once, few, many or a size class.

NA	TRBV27	CASRAGGTSGQETQYF
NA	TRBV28	CASSLSWGNTEAFF
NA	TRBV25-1	CASSYSSRETQYF
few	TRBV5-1	CASSLSVVGGRGADTQYF
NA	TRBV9	CASSVTGASSYEQYF
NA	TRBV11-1	CASSLGRLANEQFF
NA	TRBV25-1	CASIYSAAGGDTQYF
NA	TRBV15	CATSREGLREQYF
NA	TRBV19	CASSEGFGSNQFQYF
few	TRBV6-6	CASSYLGTGNEQYF
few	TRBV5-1	CASSLDNEQFF
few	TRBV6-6	CASSLGLGGEQFF
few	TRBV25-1	CASRDPSGRTETQYF
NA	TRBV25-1	CASSGPQGVPNEQYF
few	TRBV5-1	CASSSAPGQSARGGYTF
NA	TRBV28	CASSWDSINQPQHF
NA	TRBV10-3	CAIQRDRGTSYEQYF
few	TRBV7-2	CASSLAGALHGYTF
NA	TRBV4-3	CASSQFLTGIETQYF
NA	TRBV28	CASSFNRDRIPQHF
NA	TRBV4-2	CASSGMATGGYGYTF
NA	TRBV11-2	CASSYSGTENIQYF
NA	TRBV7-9	CASSLAVASKISYEQYF
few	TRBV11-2	CASSLETAGRNIQYF
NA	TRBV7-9	CASSLETGRSYEQYF
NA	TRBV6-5	CASSYKIGAVYEQYF
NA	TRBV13	CASRSYIATNEKLFF
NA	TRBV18	CASSPTPLMGGYNEQFF
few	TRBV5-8	CASSSGLAVGDTQYF
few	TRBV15	CATKQGGLNEQFF
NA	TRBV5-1	CASSSAQGLTEAFF
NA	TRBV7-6	CASSSTSGRPYNEQFF
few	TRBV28	CASSLVPPAWFRADGYTF
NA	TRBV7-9	CASSLSPAGRESSSYEQYF
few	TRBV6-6	CASRRHTGELFF
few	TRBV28	CASSSKSGETQYF
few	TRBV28	CASSPYPAGLQETQYF
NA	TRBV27	CASRIQGWGTEAFF
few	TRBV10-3	CAISESNEQFF
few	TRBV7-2	CASSLFGTHTDTQYF
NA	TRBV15	CATSRDRPGLVIQDPKYEQYF
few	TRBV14	CASPDPANQPQHF
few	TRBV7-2	CASSLLGGSYNEQFF